A single sample is the source of the 20 T cell receptor beta chains below, sequenced in a study of blood T cell repertoires in COVID-19 (dated by TCRdb to 2020 to 2022). Libraries were made using the immunoSEQ multiplex PCR assay. The table was pulled from immuneACCESS by TCRdb, which kept in-frame rearrangements only. Such tables lose some clones; where checked, under half of the loss comes from unresolved V genes, and the rest has no known cause. The sample table holds roughly 160,000 clones, of which approximately 80% were seen once. In total, the top ten clones hold 2.9% of the sample. The sequencing input was peripheral blood. These receptors were taken from a woman aged 55-70 years with acute or convalescent COVID-19.

The rearrangement uses TRBV7-9 and TRBJ2-1, with TRBD2 matching 7 bases. CDR1 SEHNR and CDR2 FQNEAQ come from the germline V gene (reference sequence). This CDR3 spans 16 amino acids. J gave up 0 bases and V 5 bases, and 7 bases lay outside the gene matches. In nucleotides, the CDR3 is TGTGCCAGCAGCGAACTAGCGCGGGGCTCCTACAATGAGCAGTTCTTC. Protein sequence: CASSELARGSYNEQFF.

This clone was observed a few times. The CDR3 nucleotides read TGTGCCAGCAGCTTAGTAACCGGCCGGACAGGGCGGTCGACTGAAGCTTTCTTT. It translates to CASSLVTGRTGRSTEAFF. The J gene is TRBJ1-1, the V gene TRBV7-2, with 8 bases identical to TRBD1. In germline, CDR1 is SGHTA, CDR2 FQGNSA. The CDR3 is made up of 18 amino acids. V lost 1 base and J lost 5; bases outside the gene matches: 15.

The rearrangement joins TRBV6-2 or TRBV6-3 to TRBJ2-2, with TRBD1 as a possible D gene (5 bases). CDR3 length: 16 amino acids. V lost 0 bases, J lost 0 bases, and 8 bases lay in between. Germline CDR1 is MNHEY and CDR2 is SVGEGT. CDR3 sequence reads: CASSYSRQTNTGELFF. CDR3 in DNA: TGTGCCAGCAGTTACTCGAGACAGACGAACACCGGGGAGCTGTTTTTT.

The chain uses TRBV6-5 and TRBJ1-6, with D possibly matching TRBD1 (5 bases). The ends were cut back, 4 bases at V and 9 bases at J, with 13 bases in the middle. CDR1 MNHEY and CDR2 SVGAGI come from the germline V gene. There are 14 residues in the CDR3. The CDR3 nucleotides are TGTGCCAGCAGTTCCGATTCGGGGGGTTCACCCCTCCACTTT. Protein: CASSSDSGGSPLHF.

The CDR3 DNA is TGTGCCAGCAGTTGGGACAGAAATCAGCCCCAGCATTTT. Its protein product is CASSWDRNQPQHF. This sequence joins TRBV6-5 and TRBJ1-5, with 7 bases fitting TRBD1. This CDR3 has 13 residues. V shed 4 bases and J 4 bases; nucleotides not matched to a gene: 1. From germline, CDR1 is MNHEY and CDR2 SVGAGI.

The chain recombines TRBV7-4 with TRBJ1-5; no definite D call. The CDR3 is 17 residues long. The germline V gene encodes CDR1 SGHVT and CDR2 SQSDAQ. V lost 5 bases, J lost 4 bases, and 21 bases lay in between. In DNA form, the CDR3 reads TGTGCCAGCAGCCGGCCTAGTTCGGGTCGGGTTAATCAGCCCCAGCATTTT. The encoded protein is CASSRPSSGRVNQPQHF.

The chain links TRBV7-2 to TRBJ2-7; the match to TRBD1 covers 9 bases. The CDR3 is 15 residues long. Trimming removed 4 bases from V and 0 bases from J; junction bases left unmatched: 4. Germline CDR1 is SGHTA and CDR2 is FQGNSA. Written as DNA, the CDR3 is TGTGCCAGCAGCTCGGGACAGGGCAACTCCTACGAGCAGTACTTC. This sequence encodes CASSSGQGNSYEQYF.

This sequence joins TRBV7-2 and TRBJ2-5, with D possibly TRBD2 on 5 matching bases. The germline gives CDR1 SGHTA, CDR2 FQGNSA. The CDR3 is 14 residues long. Trimming cost V 5 bases and J 1 base, with 11 bases left between them. CDR3 nucleotide sequence: TGTGCCAGCAGCCCTACTAGGGTCCAAGAGACCCAGTACTTC. Translated: CASSPTRVQETQYF.

V and J are TRBV7-3 and TRBJ1-6; D gene uncertain. The CDR3 contains 14 residues. Germline CDR1 and CDR2: SGHTA and FQGTGA. Deletions cut 1 base from V and 9 bases from J, with 10 bases between. CDR3 DNA: TGTGCCAGCAGCTTAAGCGGTCGTGCTTCACCCCTCCACTTT. Translating it yields CASSLSGRASPLHF.

Note on this clone: Other DNA sequences from this sample encode an identical CDR3 as well. The chain joins TRBV6-5 to TRBJ1-2; tentatively, D is TRBD1 (5 bases). Trimming removed 0 bases from V and 4 bases from J, with 9 bases in between. CDR3 length: 14 residues. Germline lookup yields CDR1 MNHEY and CDR2 SVGAGI. The CDR3 bases are TGTGCCAGCAGTTACTCGCGGGGGAGCTATGGCTACACCTTC. Translating it yields CASSYSRGSYGYTF.

The rearrangement uses TRBV19 and TRBJ1-6; TRBD1 agrees at 9 bases. J gave up 9 bases and V 7 bases, and 7 bases lay outside the gene matches. The germline V gene has CDR1 LNHDA and CDR2 SQIVND (reference sequence). This CDR3 is built from 14 residues. The DNA for the CDR3 is TGTGCCAGTAACTCGGGACAGGGAGTTTCACCCCTCCACTTT. It encodes CASNSGQGVSPLHF.

A few counts support this clone. The V and J genes are TRBV3-1 (or the pseudogene TRBV3-2) and TRBJ1-2; TRBD1 is a possible D gene (6 bases). Germline V gene data show CDR1 as LGHDT and CDR2 as YNNKEL (reference sequence). The CDR3 length is 15 residues. The germline V and J ends were trimmed by 5 bases and 5 bases, with 18 bases remaining between them. The DNA for the CDR3 is TGTGCCAGCAGCGACAGTACCGGTACAGGGTATGGCTACACCTTC. This sequence encodes CASSDSTGTGYGYTF.

The chain recombines TRBV3-1 (or the pseudogene TRBV3-2) with TRBJ1-4; tentatively, D is TRBD1 (6 bases). Trimming took off 1 base at V and 8 bases at J, with 17 bases between the two ends. CDR3 length equals 16 residues. Germline loops: CDR1 LGHDT, CDR2 YNNKEL (reference sequence). CDR3 sequence reads: CASSQGGGAMGEKLFF. CDR3 DNA sequence: TGTGCCAGCAGCCAAGGCGGGGGGGCAATGGGCGAAAAACTGTTTTTT.

This clone occurred once. The rearrangement joins TRBV30 to TRBJ1-2, with D unresolved. V was pared by 0 bases and J by 4 bases, with 12 bases between. Germline V gene sequence: CDR1 GTSNPN, CDR2 SVGIG (reference sequence). This CDR3 comprises 14 residues. The CDR3 DNA sequence: TGTGCCTGGAGTGTACAAGGCAGGCCCTATGGCTACACCTTC. Translated: CAWSVQGRPYGYTF.

The V call is TRBV6-5, the J call TRBJ1-4; possible D gene TRBD1, 6 bases. The V gene's germline CDR1 is MNHEY and CDR2 SVGAGI. The ends were cut back, 6 bases at V and 2 bases at J, with 10 bases in the middle. This CDR3 is built from 14 residues. CDR3 loop: CASRPGHTNEKLFF. Here the CDR3 DNA reads TGTGCCAGCAGGCCGGGACATACTAATGAAAAACTGTTTTTT.

The chain recombines TRBV6-5 with TRBJ1-2; possible D gene TRBD1, 6 bases. The CDR3 has 11 amino acids. V was pared by 4 bases and J by 8 bases, with 8 bases between. The V gene's germline CDR1 is MNHEY and CDR2 SVGAGI. CDR3 in DNA: TGTGCCAGCAGTTCCCAGGGGGGCTACACCTTC. It specifies CASSSQGGYTF.

This sequence joins TRBV7-9 and TRBJ1-2; 7 positions agree with TRBD1. The CDR3 is 14 residues long. V shed 5 bases and J 6 bases; nucleotides not matched to a gene: 9. Germline CDR1 SEHNR, CDR2 FQNEAQ (reference sequence). The CDR3 DNA sequence: TGTGCCAGCAGCGTACAGGGGCCGGGGGATGGCTACACCTTC. As protein: CASSVQGPGDGYTF.

This clone was observed once. The CDR3, as DNA: TGTGCCAGCTCACCACAGTCAGGGAACACTGAAGCTTTCTTT. Residues: CASSPQSGNTEAFF. The V gene is TRBV18, the J gene TRBJ1-1; unclear D gene. The CDR3 totals 14 residues. The germline V and J ends were trimmed by 1 base and 1 base, with 7 bases remaining between them. Germline V lookup: CDR1 KGHSH, CDR2 LQKENI.

CDR3 amino acids: CASSGGRGVDEQFF. The CDR3 DNA reads as TGTGCCAGCAGCGGCGGTCGGGGGGTCGATGAGCAGTTCTTC. This chain connects TRBV11-2 to TRBJ2-1, with 7 bases that match TRBD2. Germline assignment: CDR1 SGHAT and CDR2 FQNNGV. Trimming at V came to 5 bases and at J to 8 bases, leaving 9 bases not matched to a gene. The CDR3 length is 14 residues.

This rearrangement joins TRBV28 to TRBJ1-4; 8 bases fit TRBD1. Germline assignment: CDR1 MDHEN and CDR2 SYDVKM. V dropped 5 bases and J dropped 8; count of bases not matched to a gene: 10. This CDR3 is 15 amino acids long. The CDR3 DNA is TGTGCCAGCAGTGAAACAGGGGGGTTGTGGGAAAAACTGTTTTTT. Protein sequence: CASSETGGLWEKLFF.